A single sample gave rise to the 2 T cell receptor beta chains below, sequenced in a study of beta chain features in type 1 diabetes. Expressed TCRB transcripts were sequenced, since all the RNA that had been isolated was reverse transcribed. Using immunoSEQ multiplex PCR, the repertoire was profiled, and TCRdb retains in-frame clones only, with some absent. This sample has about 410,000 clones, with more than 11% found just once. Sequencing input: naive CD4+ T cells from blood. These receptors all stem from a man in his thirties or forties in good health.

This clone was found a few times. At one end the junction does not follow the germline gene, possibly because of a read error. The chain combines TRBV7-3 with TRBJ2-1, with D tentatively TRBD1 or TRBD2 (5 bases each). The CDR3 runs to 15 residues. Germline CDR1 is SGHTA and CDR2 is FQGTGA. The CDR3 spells CASSPGASEGHEQLF. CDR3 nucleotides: TGTGCCAGCAGCCCCGGGGCCTCCGAGGGCCATGAGCAGCTCTTC.

As DNA, the CDR3 is TGTGCCAGCAGCTTTCGGACAGGGTCCTACGAGCAGTACTTC. This encodes CASSFRTGSYEQYF. The chain has TRBV11-2 and TRBJ2-7; 8 positions agree with TRBD1. The J segment lost 1 base and the V segment lost 3 bases, leaving 2 bases of the junction unmatched. The CDR3 consists of 14 residues. Per germline, CDR1 SGHAT and CDR2 FQNNGV.